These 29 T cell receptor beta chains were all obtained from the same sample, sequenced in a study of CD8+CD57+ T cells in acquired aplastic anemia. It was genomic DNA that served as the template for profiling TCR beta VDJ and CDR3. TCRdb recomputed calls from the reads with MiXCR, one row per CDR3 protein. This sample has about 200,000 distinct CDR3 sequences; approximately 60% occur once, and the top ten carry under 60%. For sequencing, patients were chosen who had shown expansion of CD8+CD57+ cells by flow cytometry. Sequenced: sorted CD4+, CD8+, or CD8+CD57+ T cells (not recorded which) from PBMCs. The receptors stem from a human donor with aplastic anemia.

The CDR3 coding sequence is TGTGCCAGCAGCTTATCAGGGGGGGATTATGGCTACACCTTC. This translates into CASSLSGGDYGYTF. The chain combines TRBV7-2 with TRBJ1-2, with 7 nucleotides matching TRBD1. The CDR3 totals 14 residues. With 2 bases clipped from V and 5 bases from J, the junction kept 5 bases outside the gene matches. Germline CDR1 is SGHTA and CDR2 is FQGNSA.

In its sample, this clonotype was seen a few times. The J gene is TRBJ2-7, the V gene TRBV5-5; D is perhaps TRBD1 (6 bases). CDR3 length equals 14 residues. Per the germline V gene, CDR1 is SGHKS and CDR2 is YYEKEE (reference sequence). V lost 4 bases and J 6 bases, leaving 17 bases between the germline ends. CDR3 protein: CASSPRQDSGEQYF. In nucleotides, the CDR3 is TGTGCCAGCAGCCCGCGACAGGACTCGGGCGAGCAGTACTTC. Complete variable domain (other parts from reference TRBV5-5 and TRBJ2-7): DAGVTQSPTHLIKTRGQQVTLRCSPISGHKSVSWYQQVLGQGPQFIFQYYEKEERGRGNFPDRFSARQFPNYSSELNVNALLLGDSALYLCASSPRQDSGEQYFGPGTRLTVT.

CDR3 region: CASAAGGTISNQPQHF. DNA of the CDR3: TGTGCCAGCGCAGCAGGGGGCACAATTAGCAATCAGCCCCAGCATTTT. The V call is TRBV19, the J call TRBJ1-5; 8 bases agree with TRBD1. The CDR3 is 16 residues long. The germline CDR1 and CDR2 sequences are LNHDA and SQIVND (reference sequence). Trimming took 9 bases from V and 0 from J; bases not matched to a gene: 10. Variable domain in full (rest from reference TRBV19 and TRBJ1-5): DGGITQSPKYLFRKEGQNVTLSCEQNLNHDAMYWYRQDPGQGLRLIYYSQIVNDFQKGDIAEGYSVSREKKESFPLTVTSAQKNPTAFYLCASAAGGTISNQPQHFGDGTRLSIL.

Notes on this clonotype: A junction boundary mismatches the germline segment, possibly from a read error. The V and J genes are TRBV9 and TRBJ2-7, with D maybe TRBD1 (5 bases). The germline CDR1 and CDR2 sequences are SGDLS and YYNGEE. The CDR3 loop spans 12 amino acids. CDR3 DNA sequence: TGTGCCAGCAGCGGATCGGACACTGAAGCTTTCTTC. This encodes CASSGSDTEAFF. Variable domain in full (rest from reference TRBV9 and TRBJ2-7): DSGVTQTPKHLITATGQRVTLRCSPRSGDLSVYWYQQSLDQGLQFLIQYYNGEERAKGNILERFSAQQFPDLHSELNLSSLELGDSALYFCASSGSDTEAFFGPGTRLTVT.

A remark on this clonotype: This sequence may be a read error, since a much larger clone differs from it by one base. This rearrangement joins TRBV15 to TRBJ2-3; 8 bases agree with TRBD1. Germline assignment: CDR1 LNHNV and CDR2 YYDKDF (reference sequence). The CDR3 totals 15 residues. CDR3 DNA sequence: TGTGCCACCAGCACAACAGGGGGTGGGACAGATGCGCAGTATTTT. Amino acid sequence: CATSTTGGGTDAQYF.

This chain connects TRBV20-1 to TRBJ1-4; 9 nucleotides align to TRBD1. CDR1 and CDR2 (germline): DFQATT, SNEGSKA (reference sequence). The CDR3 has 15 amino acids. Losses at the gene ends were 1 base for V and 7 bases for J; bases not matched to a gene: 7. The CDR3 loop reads CSARVTGGFGEKLFF. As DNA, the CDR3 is TGCAGTGCTAGAGTCACAGGGGGCTTCGGTGAAAAACTGTTTTTT.

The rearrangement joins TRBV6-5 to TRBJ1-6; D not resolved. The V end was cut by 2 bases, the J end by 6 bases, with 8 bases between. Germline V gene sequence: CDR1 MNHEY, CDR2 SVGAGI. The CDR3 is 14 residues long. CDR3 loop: CASSYDTVNSPLHF. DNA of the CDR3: TGTGCCAGCAGTTACGATACAGTTAATTCACCCCTCCACTTT.

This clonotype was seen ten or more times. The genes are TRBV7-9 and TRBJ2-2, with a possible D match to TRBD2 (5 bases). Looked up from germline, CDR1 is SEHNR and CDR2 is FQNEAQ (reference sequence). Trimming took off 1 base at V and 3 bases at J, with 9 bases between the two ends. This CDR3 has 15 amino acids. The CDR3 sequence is CASSLVGLYTGELFF. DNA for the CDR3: TGTGCCAGCAGCTTAGTTGGACTTTACACCGGGGAGCTGTTTTTT.

The CDR3 sequence is CASSVAGSSDTQYF. The DNA for the CDR3 is TGTGCCAGCAGCGTAGCGGGGAGTTCAGATACGCAGTATTTT. The chain has TRBV9 and TRBJ2-3, with D maybe TRBD2 (5 bases). Between the trimmed V and J ends, which lost 0 bases and 4 bases, there was a span of 9 bases. CDR1 is SGDLS and CDR2 is YYNGEE in the germline V gene. CDR3 size: 14 residues.

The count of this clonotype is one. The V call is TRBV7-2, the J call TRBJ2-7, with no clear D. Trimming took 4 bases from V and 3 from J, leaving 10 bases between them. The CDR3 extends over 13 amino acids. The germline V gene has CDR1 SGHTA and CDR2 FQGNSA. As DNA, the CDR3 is TGTGCCAGCAGCTCAAGGGATGGCTACGAGCAGTACTTC. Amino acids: CASSSRDGYEQYF.

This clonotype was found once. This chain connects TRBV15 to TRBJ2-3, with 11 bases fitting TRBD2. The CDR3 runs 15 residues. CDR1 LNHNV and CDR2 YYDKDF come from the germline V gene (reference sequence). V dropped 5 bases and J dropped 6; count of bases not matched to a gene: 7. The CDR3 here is CATSLPGLAADTQYF. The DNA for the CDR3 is TGTGCCACCAGCTTACCGGGACTAGCGGCGGATACGCAGTATTTT.

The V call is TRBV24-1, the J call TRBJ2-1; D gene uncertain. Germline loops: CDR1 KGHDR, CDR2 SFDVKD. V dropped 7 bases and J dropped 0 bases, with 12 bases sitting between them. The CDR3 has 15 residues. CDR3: CATSPPLGSYNEQFF. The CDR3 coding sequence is TGTGCCACCAGCCCCCCCCTGGGCTCCTACAATGAGCAGTTCTTC.

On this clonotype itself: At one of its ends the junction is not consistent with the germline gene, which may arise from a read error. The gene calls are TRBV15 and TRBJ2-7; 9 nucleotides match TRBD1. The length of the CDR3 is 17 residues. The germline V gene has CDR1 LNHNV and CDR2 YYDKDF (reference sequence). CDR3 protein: CATSRPFPGQGILEQYF. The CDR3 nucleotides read TGTGCCACCAGCAGACCATTTCCGGGACAGGGCATCCTCGAGCAGTATTTC.

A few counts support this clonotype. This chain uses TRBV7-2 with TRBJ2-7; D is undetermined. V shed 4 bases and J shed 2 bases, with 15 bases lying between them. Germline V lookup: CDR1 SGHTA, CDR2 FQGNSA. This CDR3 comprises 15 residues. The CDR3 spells CASSSRVSEAYEQYF. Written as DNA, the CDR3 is TGTGCCAGCAGCTCTAGGGTTTCCGAAGCCTACGAGCAGTACTTC.

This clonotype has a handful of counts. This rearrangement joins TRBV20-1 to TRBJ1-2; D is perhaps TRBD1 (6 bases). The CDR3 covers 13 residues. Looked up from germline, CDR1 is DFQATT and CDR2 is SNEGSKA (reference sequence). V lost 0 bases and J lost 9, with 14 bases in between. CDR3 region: CSARDNREQRYTF. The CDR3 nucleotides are TGCAGTGCTAGAGATAACAGGGAACAGCGCTACACCTTC.

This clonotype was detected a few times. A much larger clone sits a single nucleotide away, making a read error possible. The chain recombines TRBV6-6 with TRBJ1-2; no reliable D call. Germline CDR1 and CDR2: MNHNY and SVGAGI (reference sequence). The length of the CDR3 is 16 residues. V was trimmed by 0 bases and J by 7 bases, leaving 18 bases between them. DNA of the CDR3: TGTGCCAGCAGTTACTCGAGACCCTCCGCCCCCTGTGGCTACACCTTC. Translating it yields CASSYSRPSAPCGYTF.

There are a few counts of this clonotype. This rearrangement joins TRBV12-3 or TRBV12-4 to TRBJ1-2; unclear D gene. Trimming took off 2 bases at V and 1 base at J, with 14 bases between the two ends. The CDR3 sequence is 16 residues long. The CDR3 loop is CASSLIFPGDNYGYTF. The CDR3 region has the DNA TGTGCCAGCAGTTTAATTTTCCCAGGAGATAACTATGGCTACACCTTC.

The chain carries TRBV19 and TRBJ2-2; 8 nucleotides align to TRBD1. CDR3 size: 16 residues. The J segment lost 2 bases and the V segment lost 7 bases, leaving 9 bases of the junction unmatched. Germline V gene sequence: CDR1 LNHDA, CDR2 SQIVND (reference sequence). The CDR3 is CASTSIGQGNTGELFF. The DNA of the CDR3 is TGTGCCAGTACCTCTATCGGACAGGGTAACACCGGGGAGCTGTTTTTT.

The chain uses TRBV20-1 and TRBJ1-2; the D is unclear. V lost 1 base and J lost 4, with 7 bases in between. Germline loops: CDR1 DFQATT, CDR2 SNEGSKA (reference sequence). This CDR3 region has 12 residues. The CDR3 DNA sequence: TGCAGTGCTAGAGGGACCACCTATGGCTACACCTTC. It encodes CSARGTTYGYTF.

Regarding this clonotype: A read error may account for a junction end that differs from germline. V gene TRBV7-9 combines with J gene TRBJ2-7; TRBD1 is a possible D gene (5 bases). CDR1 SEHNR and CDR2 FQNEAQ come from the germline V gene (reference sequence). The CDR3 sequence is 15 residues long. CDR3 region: CASSPAQRGTYEQYF. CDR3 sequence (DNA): TGCGCCAGCAGCCCCGCTCAAAGGGGTACCTACGAGCAGTACTTC.

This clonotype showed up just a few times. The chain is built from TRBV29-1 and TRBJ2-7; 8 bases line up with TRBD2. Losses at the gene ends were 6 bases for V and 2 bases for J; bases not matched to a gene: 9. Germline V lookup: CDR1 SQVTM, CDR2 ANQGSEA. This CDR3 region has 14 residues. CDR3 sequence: CSVLLSGGPYEQYF. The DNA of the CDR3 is TGCAGCGTCCTTCTCTCGGGAGGGCCCTACGAGCAGTACTTC.

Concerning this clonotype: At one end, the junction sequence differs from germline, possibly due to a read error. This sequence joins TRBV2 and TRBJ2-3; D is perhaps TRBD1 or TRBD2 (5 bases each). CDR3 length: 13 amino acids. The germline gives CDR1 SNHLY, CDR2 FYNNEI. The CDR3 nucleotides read TGTGCCAGCACCGCCGGGACCACAGATACGCGGTATTTT. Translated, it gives CASTAGTTDTRYF.

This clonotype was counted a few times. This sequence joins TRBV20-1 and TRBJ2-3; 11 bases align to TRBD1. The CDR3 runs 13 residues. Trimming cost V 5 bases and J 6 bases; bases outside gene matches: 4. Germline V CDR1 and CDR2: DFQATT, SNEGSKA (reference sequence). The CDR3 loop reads CSAGQGARDTQYF. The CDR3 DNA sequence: TGCAGTGCTGGACAGGGGGCGAGGGATACGCAGTATTTT.

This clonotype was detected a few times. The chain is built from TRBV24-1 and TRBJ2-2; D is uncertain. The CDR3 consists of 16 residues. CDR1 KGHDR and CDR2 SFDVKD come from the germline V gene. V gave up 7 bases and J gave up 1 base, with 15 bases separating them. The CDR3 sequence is CATSVSRPKNTGELFF. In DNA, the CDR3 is TGTGCCACCAGCGTCTCAAGACCAAAGAACACCGGGGAGCTGTTTTTT.

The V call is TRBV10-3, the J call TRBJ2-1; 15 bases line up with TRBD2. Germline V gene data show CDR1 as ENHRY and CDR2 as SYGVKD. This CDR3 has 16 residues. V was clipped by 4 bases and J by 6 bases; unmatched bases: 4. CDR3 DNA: TGTGCCATCAGTGTCCGGACTAGCGGGGGGGCCAATGAGCAGTTCTTC. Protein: CAISVRTSGGANEQFF.

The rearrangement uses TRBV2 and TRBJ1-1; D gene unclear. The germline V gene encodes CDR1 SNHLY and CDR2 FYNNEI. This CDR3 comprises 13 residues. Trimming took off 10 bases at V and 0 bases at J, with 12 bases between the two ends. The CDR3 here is CANAFDLNTEAFF. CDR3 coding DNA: TGTGCCAACGCCTTCGACCTGAACACTGAAGCTTTCTTT.

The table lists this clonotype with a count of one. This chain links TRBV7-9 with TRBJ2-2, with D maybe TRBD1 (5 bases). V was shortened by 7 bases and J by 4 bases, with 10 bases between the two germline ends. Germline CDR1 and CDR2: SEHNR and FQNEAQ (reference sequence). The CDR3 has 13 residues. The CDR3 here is CASMHRITGELFF. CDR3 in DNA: TGTGCCAGCATGCACAGGATCACCGGGGAGCTGTTTTTT.

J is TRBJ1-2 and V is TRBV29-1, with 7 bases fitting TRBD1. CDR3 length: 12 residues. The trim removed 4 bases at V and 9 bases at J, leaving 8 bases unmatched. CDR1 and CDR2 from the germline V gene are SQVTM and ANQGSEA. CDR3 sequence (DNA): TGCAGCGTTGCCCTCCAGGGGGGCAGCTACACCTTC. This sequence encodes CSVALQGGSYTF.

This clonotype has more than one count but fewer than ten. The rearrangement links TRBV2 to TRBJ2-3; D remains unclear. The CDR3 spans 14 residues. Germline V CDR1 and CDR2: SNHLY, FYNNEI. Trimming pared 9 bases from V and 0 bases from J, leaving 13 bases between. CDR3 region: CARQKAVSTDTQYF. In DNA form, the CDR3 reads TGTGCCAGACAGAAGGCGGTGAGCACAGATACGCAGTATTTT.